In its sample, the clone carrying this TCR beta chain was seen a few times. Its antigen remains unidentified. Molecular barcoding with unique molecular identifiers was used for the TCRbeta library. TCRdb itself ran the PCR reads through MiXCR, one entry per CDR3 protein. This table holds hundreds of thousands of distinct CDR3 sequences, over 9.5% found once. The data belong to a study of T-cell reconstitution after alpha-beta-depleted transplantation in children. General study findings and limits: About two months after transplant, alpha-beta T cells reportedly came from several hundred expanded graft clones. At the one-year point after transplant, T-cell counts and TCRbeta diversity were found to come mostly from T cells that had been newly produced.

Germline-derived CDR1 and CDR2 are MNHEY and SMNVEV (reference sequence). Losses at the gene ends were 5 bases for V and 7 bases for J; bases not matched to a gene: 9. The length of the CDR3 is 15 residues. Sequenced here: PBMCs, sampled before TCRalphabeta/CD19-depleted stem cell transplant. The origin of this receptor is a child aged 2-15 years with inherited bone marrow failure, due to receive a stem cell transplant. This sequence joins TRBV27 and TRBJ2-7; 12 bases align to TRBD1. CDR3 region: CASSPGTGGFEEQYF. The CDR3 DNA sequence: TGTGCCAGCAGTCCCGGGACAGGGGGCTTTGAGGAGCAGTACTTC.